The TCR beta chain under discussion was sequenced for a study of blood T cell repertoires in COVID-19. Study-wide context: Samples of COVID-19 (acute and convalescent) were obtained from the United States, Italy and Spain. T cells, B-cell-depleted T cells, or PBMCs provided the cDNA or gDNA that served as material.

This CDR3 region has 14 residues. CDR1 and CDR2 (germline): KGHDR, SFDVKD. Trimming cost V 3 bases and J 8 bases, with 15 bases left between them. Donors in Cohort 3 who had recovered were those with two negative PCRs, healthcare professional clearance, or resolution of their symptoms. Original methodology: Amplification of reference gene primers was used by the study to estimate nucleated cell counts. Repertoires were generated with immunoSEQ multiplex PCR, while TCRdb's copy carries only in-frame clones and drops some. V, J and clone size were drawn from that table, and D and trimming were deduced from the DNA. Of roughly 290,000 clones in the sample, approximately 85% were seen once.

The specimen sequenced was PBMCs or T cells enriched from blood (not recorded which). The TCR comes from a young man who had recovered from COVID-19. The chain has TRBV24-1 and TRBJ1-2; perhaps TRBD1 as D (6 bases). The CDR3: CATSDPGQGEGYTF. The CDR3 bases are TGTGCCACCAGTGATCCGGGACAAGGGGAAGGCTACACCTTC.